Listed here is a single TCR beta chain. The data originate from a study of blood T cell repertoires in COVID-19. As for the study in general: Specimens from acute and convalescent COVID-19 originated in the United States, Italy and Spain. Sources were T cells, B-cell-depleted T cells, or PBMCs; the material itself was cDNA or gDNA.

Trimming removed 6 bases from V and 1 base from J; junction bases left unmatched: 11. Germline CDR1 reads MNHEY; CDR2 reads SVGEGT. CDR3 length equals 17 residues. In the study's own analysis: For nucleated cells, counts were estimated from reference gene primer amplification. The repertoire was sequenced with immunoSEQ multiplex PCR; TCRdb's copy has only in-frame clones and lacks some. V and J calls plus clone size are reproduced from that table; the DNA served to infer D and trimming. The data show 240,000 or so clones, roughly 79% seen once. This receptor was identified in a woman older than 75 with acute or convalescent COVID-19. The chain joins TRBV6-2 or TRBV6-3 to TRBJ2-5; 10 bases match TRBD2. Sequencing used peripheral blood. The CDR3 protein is CASSTPRTSGAQETQYF. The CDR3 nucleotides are TGTGCCAGCAGCACTCCTCGGACTAGCGGAGCCCAAGAGACCCAGTACTTC.